The rows below give T cell receptor beta chains drawn from one sample of a study of neoadjuvant anti-PD-1 for oral cavity cancer. TCRdb's copy holds only in-frame clones and misses some; the assay was immunoSEQ multiplex PCR. The table lists 9,500 to 10,000 clones, less than 70% of them singletons. The sequences come from PBMCs, collected after nivolumab (anti-PD-1) treatment. The receptors stem from a person between 40 and 79 years old with oral cavity squamous cell carcinoma. Both conserved end residues are part of each CDR3. D genes are given only for firm matches. Not every row has a clone size; where given, it reads once, few, many or a size class.

d_call clone_size j_call v_call cdr3_aa cdr3_nt
. . TRBJ2-1 TRBV27 CASSPTHLGGEQFF TGTGCCAGCAGTCCTACGCATCTAGGAGGTGAGCAGTTCTTC
. few TRBJ1-1 TRBV5-1 CASSLQGTNTEAFF TGCGCCAGCAGCCTCCAGGGCACGAACACTGAAGCTTTCTTT
. . TRBJ2-2 TRBV5-6 CASTPGGVKSGELFF TGTGCCAGCACCCCAGGGGGGGTGAAGAGCGGGGAGCTGTTTTTT
. . TRBJ1-2 TRBV5-1 CASSYTAGSGYGYTF TGCGCCAGCAGCTACACAGCAGGATCCGGGTATGGCTACACCTTC
TRBD1 few TRBJ1-2 TRBV6-1 CASTPNPGQGNGYTF TGTGCCAGCACCCCGAACCCTGGACAGGGGAATGGCTACACCTTC
. . TRBJ1-1 TRBV7-6 CASSLALPHEAFF TGTGCCAGCAGCTTAGCGCTACCCCACGAAGCTTTCTTT
TRBD2 . TRBJ2-3 TRBV9 CANSGTSGRWGDTQYF TGTGCTAACTCCGGGACTAGCGGGAGATGGGGAGATACGCAGTATTTT
. . TRBJ1-2 TRBV5-1 CASSLANGGGDGYTF TGCGCCAGCAGCTTGGCCAATGGTGGTGGAGATGGCTACACCTTC
TRBD1 . TRBJ1-5 TRBV7-8 CASSLQTGGNQPQHF TGTGCCAGCAGTCTCCAGACAGGGGGTAATCAGCCCCAGCATTTT
TRBD2 . TRBJ2-7 TRBV6-1 CASSVTTSGGAYEQYF TGTGCCAGCAGTGTAACGACTAGCGGGGGGGCCTACGAGCAGTACTTC
. once TRBJ1-1 TRBV10-3 CAISVTPNTEAFF TGTGCCATCAGTGTGACACCTAACACTGAAGCTTTCTTT
TRBD2 . TRBJ2-1 TRBV6-1 CASSVLAATYNEQFF TGTGCCAGCAGCGTACTAGCGGCCACCTACAATGAGCAGTTCTTC
TRBD1 few TRBJ1-2 TRBV11-2 CASSLGQGQDYTF TGTGCCAGCAGCCTCGGACAGGGACAAGACTACACCTTC
. once TRBJ2-1 TRBV9 CASSTGLADNEQFF TGTGCCAGCAGCACAGGACTTGCAGACAATGAGCAGTTCTTC
. . TRBJ2-5 TRBV2 CASSEIRHLQETQYF TGTGCCAGCAGTGAAATCCGGCACCTCCAAGAGACCCAGTACTTC
TRBD2 . TRBJ2-2 TRBV19 CASSMGTSGRSSTGELFF TGTGCCAGTAGTATGGGGACTAGCGGGAGATCAAGCACCGGGGAGCTGTTTTTT
TRBD1 few TRBJ1-1 TRBV30 CAWKGWDREAFF TGTGCCTGGAAGGGATGGGACAGGGAAGCTTTCTTT
TRBD1 few TRBJ1-2 TRBV5-1 CASSAQGGPYGYTF TGCGCCAGCAGCGCCCAGGGGGGTCCCTATGGCTACACCTTC
TRBD2 . TRBJ2-1 TRBV7-2 CASSLDGGARNEQFF TGTGCCAGCAGCTTGGACGGGGGGGCGAGAAATGAGCAGTTCTTC
. . TRBJ1-2 TRBV29-1 CSAPVGGLTNYGYTF TGCAGCGCCCCAGTGGGGGGTCTTACTAACTATGGCTACACCTTC
TRBD1 . TRBJ2-7 TRBV6-5 CASRGQPYEQYF TGTGCCAGCAGGGGACAGCCCTACGAGCAGTACTTC
TRBD1 . TRBJ2-3 TRBV19 CASSGDRPLNTQYF TGTGCCAGTAGTGGGGACAGGCCCCTTAATACGCAGTATTTT
. . TRBJ1-1 TRBV6-5 CAIRGSLTEAFF TGTGCGATTCGGGGGTCGTTGACTGAAGCTTTCTTT
. . TRBJ1-2 TRBV6-1 CASSSDTPNYGYTF TGTGCCAGCAGTTCGGACACCCCAAACTATGGCTACACCTTC
. . TRBJ2-7 TRBV12-5 CASGLEMQYEQYF TGTGCTAGTGGTTTGGAAATGCAGTACGAGCAGTACTTC
. . TRBJ1-4 TRBV28 CASSLLNEKLFF TGTGCCAGCAGTTTACTTAATGAAAAACTGTTTTTT
. few TRBJ2-3 TRBV6-4 CASSRHLTGSIGTDTQYF TGTGCCAGCAGCCGACACCTTACAGGGTCGATCGGGACAGATACGCAGTATTTT
. . TRBJ2-7 TRBV7-2 CASSPNSYEQYF TGTGCCAGCAGCCCCAACTCCTACGAGCAGTACTTC
TRBD1 . TRBJ1-5 TRBV2 CASRWTGWSNQPQHF TGTGCCAGCAGATGGACAGGCTGGAGCAATCAGCCCCAGCATTTT
TRBD1 once TRBJ1-2 TRBV2 CASTSGTGVGYTF TGTGCCAGCACTTCTGGGACAGGGGTTGGCTACACCTTC